This is a list of T cell receptor beta chains from one sample in a study of identifying expanded T cells in peripheral blood. Profiled with immunoSEQ multiplex PCR; TCRdb holds only in-frame clones, not every one. The table includes 75,000 to 90,000 clones, 70% to 90% detected once. The sample taken for sequencing was blood. The receptors originated from a person aged 18-70 years in good health. The CDR3 runs from the conserved cysteine through the conserved F or W. The D gene is left open where the match is weak. Expanded clones get a size class; other rows say once, few or many, or leave the size out.

d_call j_call v_call clone_size cdr3_nt cdr3_aa
NA TRBJ1-5 TRBV7-2 NA TGTGCCAGCAGCTTAGATAGCGGGTGGGGCCAGCCCCAGCATTTT CASSLDSGWGQPQHF
NA TRBJ2-7 TRBV19 once TGTGCCAGTAGTATACACCCTAATAAACAGATCTACGAGCAGTACTTC CASSIHPNKQIYEQYF
NA TRBJ1-1 TRBV7-9 NA TGTGCCAGCAGCCGCGAATTTATGGGCAGGGGAAGAACGGAAGCTTTCTTT CASSREFMGRGRTEAFF
NA TRBJ2-2 TRBV27 NA TGTGCCAGCAGTTTGAGGGGGACGAACACCGGGGAGCTGTTTTTT CASSLRGTNTGELFF
NA TRBJ2-5 TRBV7-2 NA TGTGCCAGCAGCTTAGCGTCTAAACGGGGGCAAGAGACCCAGTACTTC CASSLASKRGQETQYF
NA TRBJ2-7 TRBV5-1 NA TGCGCCAGCACCCAGGGGAAAGCAAGCTCCTACGAGCAGTACTTC CASTQGKASSYEQYF
TRBD1 TRBJ2-7 TRBV6-6 NA TGTGCCAGCACACAGACAGGGCGATCCTACGAGCAGTACTTC CASTQTGRSYEQYF
TRBD2 TRBJ2-7 TRBV19 once TGTGCCAGTAGACCCAATAGCGGGAGCGTGGGCGAGCAGTACTTC CASRPNSGSVGEQYF
NA TRBJ2-7 TRBV5-4 NA TGTGCCAGCAGCTTGGATATCACCGCGCAGTACTTC CASSLDITAQYF
NA TRBJ2-3 TRBV6-5 once TGTGCCAGCAGTTCTGGGTTACGCACAGATACGCAGTATTTT CASSSGLRTDTQYF
NA TRBJ1-5 TRBV19 NA TGTGCCAGCAGTCAGGGAAGGCAGCCCCAGCATTTT CASSQGRQPQHF
NA TRBJ1-2 TRBV6-1 NA TGTGCCAGCAGTGATGCTAACTATGGCTACACCTTC CASSDANYGYTF
TRBD1 TRBJ1-1 TRBV5-6 NA TGTGCCAGCAGCAAACCGGGACAGGGTATGAACACTGAAGCTTTCTTT CASSKPGQGMNTEAFF
NA TRBJ2-2 TRBV30 NA TGTGCCTGGGCCAGGGTAGCCGGGGAGCTGTTTTTT CAWARVAGELFF
NA TRBJ1-2 TRBV11-2 NA TGTGCCAGCAGCGGACCCGACGGGACCGGCTACACCTTC CASSGPDGTGYTF
NA TRBJ2-5 TRBV10-3 once TGTGCCATCAGTGTACCTACGGCAGAGACCCAGTACTTC CAISVPTAETQYF
NA TRBJ2-5 TRBV2 once TGTGCCAGCACAGGGGAAGCTAGCGGCCAAGAGACCCAGTACTTC CASTGEASGQETQYF
TRBD2 TRBJ2-1 TRBV7-6 NA TGTGCCAGCAGCTTAGGGACTAGCGACCAATACTACAATGAGCAGTTCTTC CASSLGTSDQYYNEQFF
NA TRBJ2-7 TRBV20-1 NA TGCAGTGCCCCCTCGAACGTTCGGACGTACTTC CSAPSNVRTYF
NA TRBJ2-3 TRBV28 NA TGTGCCAGCAGTTTAGCGGGCCATAGCACAGATACGCAGTATTTT CASSLAGHSTDTQYF
TRBD2 TRBJ2-5 TRBV4-2 NA TGTGCCAGCAGCCCAACGGGACTAGCGGGAGGGTGGGAGACCCAGTACTTC CASSPTGLAGGWETQYF
TRBD1 TRBJ2-7 TRBV7-7 NA TGTGCTAGCAGCTCTGGACAGGGCGGCGAGCAGTACTTC CASSSGQGGEQYF
NA TRBJ2-5 TRBV7-9 NA TGTGCCAGCAGCTTGTTCCAGGGCAGGGAGACCCAGTACTTC CASSLFQGRETQYF
TRBD2 TRBJ2-1 TRBV19 NA TGTGCCAGTAGTCCCCGGGAGGGATGGAACAATGAGCAGTTCTTC CASSPREGWNNEQFF
TRBD1 TRBJ1-2 TRBV27 NA TGTGCCAGCAGTTACCTCGGACAGGGAAGGTCTAACTATGGCTACACCTTC CASSYLGQGRSNYGYTF
NA TRBJ1-6 TRBV11-2 once TGTGCCAGCAGCTTTCAGGAATCACCCCTCCACTTT CASSFQESPLHF
TRBD1 TRBJ1-5 TRBV5-5 NA TGTGCCAGCAGCCCCGGACAGGGGTCCCAGCCCCAGCATTTT CASSPGQGSQPQHF
NA TRBJ2-7 TRBV6-5 NA TGTGCCAGCAGTTCCCGTGGGTTTTACGAGCAGTACTTC CASSSRGFYEQYF
NA TRBJ2-5 TRBV5-8 NA TGTGCCAGCAGCTTGGCATACGGCGAAACCCAGTACTTC CASSLAYGETQYF
NA TRBJ2-1 TRBV4-3 NA TGCGCCAGCAGCCAAGAACGGCGTATTCCTTACAATGAGCAGTTCTTC CASSQERRIPYNEQFF
NA TRBJ2-7 TRBV4-1 NA TGCGCCAGCAGCCAAGATCAGGGGTACGAGCAGTACTTC CASSQDQGYEQYF
NA TRBJ2-2 TRBV11-3 NA TGTGCCAGCAGCTTTGGCAGGGGGGATACCGGGGAGCTGTTTTTT CASSFGRGDTGELFF
TRBD2 TRBJ2-5 TRBV13 NA TGTGCCAGCAGCCCCCGGGTCCTAGCGGGCCCCCCTGGGGCCCAGTACTTC CASSPRVLAGPPGAQYF
TRBD1 TRBJ1-1 TRBV2 NA TGTGCCAGTTTGCTCGGGACAGGGAGGACCACTGAAGCTTTCTTT CASLLGTGRTTEAFF
TRBD2 TRBJ2-7 TRBV11-2 NA TGTGCCAGCAGCGGGGAGGGACGGCTGCAGTACTTC CASSGEGRLQYF
TRBD1 TRBJ2-1 TRBV5-1 NA TGCGCCAGCAGCTTGACAGGGGGGACGGGGAATGAGCAGTTCTTC CASSLTGGTGNEQFF
NA TRBJ1-3 TRBV6-1 NA TGTGCCAGCACCCGGGACAATTCTCGAAACACCATATATTTT CASTRDNSRNTIYF
TRBD1 TRBJ2-3 TRBV4-2 NA TGTGCCAGCAGCCAAGATCGCCACGGGACAGGGGGTTTGGATACGCAGTATTTT CASSQDRHGTGGLDTQYF
NA TRBJ2-3 TRBV10-3 once TGTGCCGCAGGCACAGATACGCAGTATTTT CAAGTDTQYF
NA TRBJ2-7 TRBV28 NA TGTGCCAGCAAATCAGGGGGGTTATACGAGCAGTACTTC CASKSGGLYEQYF
NA TRBJ1-2 TRBV19 NA TGTGCCAGTAGTCGTTCAGCAGAGTCTAGAGGCTACACCTTC CASSRSAESRGYTF
NA TRBJ2-2 TRBV7-2 NA TGTGCCAGCAGCCCGACCGCATGGACCGGGGAGCTGTTTTTT CASSPTAWTGELFF
NA TRBJ1-5 TRBV19 few TGTGCCAGTAGTATCCGAAATCAGCCCCAGCATTTT CASSIRNQPQHF
TRBD2 TRBJ2-3 TRBV27 NA TGTGCCAGCAGCCCCCTAGCGGGAGGGCCTTCCACAGATACGCAGTATTTT CASSPLAGGPSTDTQYF
TRBD1 TRBJ2-2 TRBV7-2 many TGTGCCAGCAGCTTAGTAGGGACAGGGAACACCGGGGAGCTGTTTTTT CASSLVGTGNTGELFF
NA TRBJ1-1 TRBV11-2 NA TGTGCCAGCAGCTTAGAAGGGTCTTGGCAAAACACTGAAGCTTTCTTT CASSLEGSWQNTEAFF
TRBD1 TRBJ1-5 TRBV28 NA TGTGCCAGCAGTTCATCAGGGGGGCCCCAGCATTTT CASSSSGGPQHF
NA TRBJ1-2 TRBV19 NA TGTGCCAGTAGTATGGGAAACGGCCCGAACTATGGCTACACCTTC CASSMGNGPNYGYTF
TRBD1 TRBJ2-5 TRBV9 NA TGTGCCAGCAGCGTAGAGGGACAGGGAGGGGAGACCCAGTACTTC CASSVEGQGGETQYF
NA TRBJ2-3 TRBV28 NA TGTGCCAGCAGTTCCCCTCCGGGTGGCACAGATACGCAGTATTTT CASSSPPGGTDTQYF